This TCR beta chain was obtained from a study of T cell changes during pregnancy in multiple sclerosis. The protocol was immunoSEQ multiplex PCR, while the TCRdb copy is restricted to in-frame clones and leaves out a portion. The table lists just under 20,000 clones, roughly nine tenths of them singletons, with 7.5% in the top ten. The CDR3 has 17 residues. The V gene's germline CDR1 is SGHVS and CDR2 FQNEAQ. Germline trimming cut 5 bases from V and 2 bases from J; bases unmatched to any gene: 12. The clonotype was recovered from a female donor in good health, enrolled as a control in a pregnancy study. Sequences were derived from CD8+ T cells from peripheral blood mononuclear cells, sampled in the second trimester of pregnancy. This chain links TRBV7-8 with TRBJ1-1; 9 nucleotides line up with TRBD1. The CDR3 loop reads CASSPWFGTGTNTEAFF. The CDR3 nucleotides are TGTGCCAGCAGCCCCTGGTTCGGGACAGGGACCAACACTGAAGCTTTCTTT.